This T cell receptor (beta chain) was identified in a study of CD8 T cells in ankylosing spondylitis (dated by TCRdb to between 2016 and 2019). General notes on the study: The study profiled T cell receptor beta repertoires in healthy donors and ankylosing spondylitis patients to find disease-linked TCR variants. The full study cohort was made up of under 30 ankylosing spondylitis patients and approximately 100 healthy donors. Peripheral blood was sampled, and synovial fluid was additionally collected from ankylosing spondylitis patients.

Broad study findings and their caveats: According to the report, matched synovial fluid samples from ankylosing spondylitis patients were significantly enriched for the disease-linked clones. A CD8+ phenotype was shown by the disease-linked clones, which were found at relatively low frequencies in peripheral blood. A TCR beta motif of several highly homologous amino acid variants appeared characteristic of blood from ankylosing spondylitis patients. Some motif variants were previously reported in synovial fluid and blood of reactive arthritis patients, suggesting common disease-initiation mechanisms.

This clonotype was seen a handful of times. What this receptor recognizes is not known. No much larger clonotype is one base removed from it; base qualities were not supplied. TCRdb shows the sequencer as Illumina HiSeq 2500. Quantitative 5'-RACE with molecular barcodes was used to prepare TCR beta libraries. In the original analysis: A new computational method based on a probabilistic model of VDJ rearrangement was used to identify disease-linked TCR variants. TCRdb reran the public reads through fastp at Q25 and MiXCR, keeping productive beta chains. One record per CDR3 amino acid sequence lists the most common genes and DNA. The V and J calls were determined by TCRdb, not by the authors. Here the sample has just under 350,000 distinct CDR3 sequences; approximately 15% occur a single time. The top ten hold approximately 1.1% of the sample. Its CDR3 holds 14 amino acids, cysteine through phenylalanine. The kept DNA is CDR3 alone, 42 bases in frame from the first base. The germline V end is reduced by 5 bases and the J end by 1 base; junction bases left unmatched: 5. CDR1 is given as SGHRS and CDR2 as YFSETQ, both from the germline V gene.

What was sequenced was blood, either unsorted or a sorted T cell fraction (not recorded which). The chain uses TRBV5-1 and TRBJ2-7, and TRBD2 aligns with 8 junction nucleotides. The origin of this receptor is a male donor with ankylosing spondylitis or in good health (not recorded which). The CDR3 corresponds to CASSSGGASYEQYF. The DNA sequence follows: TGCGCCAGCAGTTCGGGGGGGGCTTCCTACGAGCAGTACTTC.